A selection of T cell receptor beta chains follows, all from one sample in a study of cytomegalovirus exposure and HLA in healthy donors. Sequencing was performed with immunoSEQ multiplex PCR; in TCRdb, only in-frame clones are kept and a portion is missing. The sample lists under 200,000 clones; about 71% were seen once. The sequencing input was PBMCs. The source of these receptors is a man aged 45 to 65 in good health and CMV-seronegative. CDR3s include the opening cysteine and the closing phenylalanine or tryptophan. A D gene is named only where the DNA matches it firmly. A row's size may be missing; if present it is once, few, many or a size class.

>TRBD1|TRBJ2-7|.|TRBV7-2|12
TGTGCCAGCAGCGGGGCAGGGGGAGAGCAGTACTTC
CASSGAGGEQYF
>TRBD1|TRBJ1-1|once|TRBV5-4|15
TGTGCCAGCACCACAGCCCGGGACAGGGGAAATGAAGCTTTCTTT
CASTTARDRGNEAFF
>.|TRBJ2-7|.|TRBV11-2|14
TGTGCCAGCAGCTTATTGACCGCGACTTACGAGCAGTACTTC
CASSLLTATYEQYF
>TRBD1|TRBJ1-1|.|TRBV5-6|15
TGTGCCAGCAGCTTTTGGACAGGGCTAAACACTGAAGCTTTCTTT
CASSFWTGLNTEAFF
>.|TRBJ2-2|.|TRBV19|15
TGTGCCAGTAGTATAGCAGGTTCCTACGCCGGGGAGCTGTTTTTT
CASSIAGSYAGELFF
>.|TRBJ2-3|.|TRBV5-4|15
TGTGCCAGCAGCCGGGATGTCCCCTTCGCAGATACGCAGTATTTT
CASSRDVPFADTQYF
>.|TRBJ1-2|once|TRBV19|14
TGTGCCAGTAAGTCCCAGGGCACTAACTATGGCTACACCTTC
CASKSQGTNYGYTF
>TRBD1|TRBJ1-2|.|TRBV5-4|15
TGTGCCAGCAGCCATAACGACAGGGGCCTCTATGGCTACACCTTC
CASSHNDRGLYGYTF
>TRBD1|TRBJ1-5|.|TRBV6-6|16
TGTGCCAGCAGTCCCGAAAGGGACAGGGGCGGTCAGCCCCAGCATTTT
CASSPERDRGGQPQHF
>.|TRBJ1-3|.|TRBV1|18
TGCACCAGCAGCCAAGATGGCCGCGGGGGGGCAGGGGGAAACACCATATATTTT
CTSSQDGRGGAGGNTIYF
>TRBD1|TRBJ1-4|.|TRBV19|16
TGTGCCAGTAGTATTAAGGGCCCAGGGGGAAATGAAAAACTGTTTTTT
CASSIKGPGGNEKLFF
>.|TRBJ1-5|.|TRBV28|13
TGTGCCAGCAGTTTGGAACAGACCGGGCCCCAGCATTTT
CASSLEQTGPQHF
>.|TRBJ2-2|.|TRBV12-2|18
TGTGCAAGTCGCTTAGAGACTAGCGGGGGGGCCGATACCGGGGAGCTGTTTTTT
CASRLETSGGADTGELFF
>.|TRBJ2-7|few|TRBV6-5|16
TGTGCCAGCAGTTACTCGGGCAGTACCTTTTCCTACGAGCAGTACTTC
CASSYSGSTFSYEQYF
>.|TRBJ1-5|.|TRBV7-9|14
TGTGCCAGCAGCTTAGGCAGGGAAGATCAGCCCCAGCATTTT
CASSLGREDQPQHF